These 4 T cell receptor beta chains share one sample of origin, sequenced in a study of blood T cell repertoires in COVID-19. Sequencing was performed with immunoSEQ multiplex PCR; in TCRdb, only in-frame clones are kept and a portion is missing. The sample has fewer than 450,000 clones, 88% seen once. The material sequenced was peripheral blood. The receptors shown here come from a woman between 45 and 60 years old with COVID-19, enrolled during active disease.

The chain couples TRBV27 to TRBJ1-5, with D perhaps TRBD1 (5 bases). Germline loops: CDR1 MNHEY, CDR2 SMNVEV (reference sequence). This CDR3 spans 14 amino acids. Trimming pared 5 bases from V and 0 bases from J, leaving 8 bases between. CDR3 region: CASSKGLSNQPQHF. CDR3 sequence (DNA): TGTGCCAGCAGTAAGGGACTTAGCAATCAGCCCCAGCATTTT.

CDR3 protein: CASSLASRGGADTQYF. CDR3 coding DNA: TGTGCCAGCAGCTTGGCTTCTAGAGGGGGGGCAGATACGCAGTATTTT. The genes are TRBV5-4 and TRBJ2-3; tentatively, D is TRBD2 (7 bases). Trimming left V 0 bases short and J 4 bases short, with 15 bases between. CDR1 SGHNT and CDR2 YYREEE come from the germline V gene (reference sequence). CDR3 length: 16 residues.

The gene calls are TRBV10-2 and TRBJ2-7; possible D gene TRBD2, 6 bases. Per germline, CDR1 WSHSY and CDR2 SAAADI. Between the trimmed V and J ends, which lost 6 bases and 3 bases, there was a span of 12 bases. CDR3 length equals 13 residues. CDR3 bases: TGCGCCAGCAGATTCGGGCGGGGCTACGAGCAGTACTTC. Encoded protein: CASRFGRGYEQYF.

The chain recombines TRBV7-2 with TRBJ1-2, with 7 bases aligning to TRBD1. The germline V gene has CDR1 SGHTA and CDR2 FQGNSA. This CDR3 has 15 amino acids. Trimming at V came to 8 bases and at J to 5 bases, leaving 14 bases not matched to a gene. The CDR3 spells CASRGKGPGGYGYTF. CDR3 sequence (DNA): TGTGCCAGCCGCGGAAAGGGGCCAGGGGGTTATGGCTACACCTTC. Combining the CDR3 with reference TRBV7-2 and TRBJ1-2 gives the whole variable domain GAGVSQSPSNKVTEKGKDVELRCDPISGHTALYWYRQSLGQGLEFLIYFQGNSAPDKSGLPSDRFSAERTGGSVSTLTIQRTQQEDSAVYLCASRGKGPGGYGYTFGSGTRLTVV.